These T cell receptor beta chains were read from a single sample in a study of T cell repertoires in cytomegalovirus infection. Their cognate antigens are unknown. TCRdb reprocessed the reads via MiXCR and lists one record per CDR3 protein. This repertoire shows about 700,000 distinct CDR3 sequences, around 32% found once; its top ten account for 15% to 20%. Source: cultured PBMCs, taken from culture after CMV antigen stimulation. These TCRs come from a human donor in good health (CMV status not recorded). Some clones in this sample may be carry-over from other donors' samples. The CDR3 runs from the conserved cysteine through the conserved F or W. A D gene is named only where the DNA matches it firmly. Some rows mark clone size as missing; the rest say once, few, many or name a class of expanded clone.

D gene: NA; clone size: many; J gene: TRBJ2-1; V gene: TRBV7-2; CDR3 protein: CASSLASGYSNEQFF; CDR3 DNA: TGTGCCAGCAGCTTAGCTAGCGGCTACTCCAATGAGCAGTTCTTC
D gene: NA; clone size: many; J gene: TRBJ2-1; V gene: TRBV7-2; CDR3 protein: CASSLLGLSSSYNEQFF; CDR3 DNA: TGTGCCAGCAGCTTACTCGGACTTTCAAGCTCCTACAATGAGCAGTTCTTC
D gene: NA; clone size: NA; J gene: TRBJ1-1; V gene: TRBV7-8; CDR3 protein: CASSLALGGTYTEAFF; CDR3 DNA: TGTGCCAGCAGCTTAGCCCTGGGGGGGACGTACACTGAAGCTTTCTTT
D gene: NA; clone size: NA; J gene: TRBJ1-2; V gene: TRBV7-9; CDR3 protein: CASSLEEDGYTF; CDR3 DNA: TGTGCCAGCAGCTTAGAGGAGGACGGCTACACCTTC
D gene: TRBD2; clone size: few; J gene: TRBJ2-3; V gene: TRBV11-3; CDR3 protein: CASSLTAGGQGTQYF; CDR3 DNA: TGTGCCAGCAGCTTAACAGCGGGGGGCCAAGGTACGCAGTATTTT
D gene: NA; clone size: NA; J gene: TRBJ1-3; V gene: TRBV7-2; CDR3 protein: CASSRPRDTIYF; CDR3 DNA: TGTGCCAGCAGCCGACCACGAGACACCATATATTTT
D gene: TRBD2; clone size: few; J gene: TRBJ2-3; V gene: TRBV6-1; CDR3 protein: CASSAGLAGSTDTQYF; CDR3 DNA: TGTGCCAGCAGTGCGGGACTAGCGGGGTCCACAGATACGCAGTATTTT
D gene: NA; clone size: many; J gene: TRBJ2-3; V gene: TRBV7-2; CDR3 protein: CASSLRLYTDTQYF; CDR3 DNA: TGTGCCAGCAGCCTCAGACTATATACAGATACGCAGTATTTT
D gene: NA; clone size: few; J gene: TRBJ1-2; V gene: TRBV7-2; CDR3 protein: CASSRKPLAISYTF; CDR3 DNA: TGTGCCAGCAGCAGAAAACCTCTAGCTATTAGCTACACCTTC
D gene: NA; clone size: few; J gene: TRBJ1-2; V gene: TRBV6-5; CDR3 protein: CASSYGPGEANYGYTF; CDR3 DNA: TGTGCCAGCAGTTACGGGCCAGGGGAGGCTAACTATGGCTACACCTTC
D gene: NA; clone size: few; J gene: TRBJ2-7; V gene: TRBV7-6; CDR3 protein: CASSLWLEEQYF; CDR3 DNA: TGTGCCAGCAGCTTATGGCTAGAGGAGCAGTACTTC
D gene: NA; clone size: many; J gene: TRBJ1-6; V gene: TRBV7-2; CDR3 protein: CASSPTGSPLHF; CDR3 DNA: TGTGCCAGCAGCCCGACGGGCTCACCCCTCCACTTT
D gene: NA; clone size: NA; J gene: TRBJ1-2; V gene: TRBV7-8; CDR3 protein: CASSAASPHYGYTF; CDR3 DNA: TGTGCCAGCAGCGCTGCGTCACCTCACTATGGCTACACCTTC
D gene: NA; clone size: NA; J gene: TRBJ1-3; V gene: TRBV6-1; CDR3 protein: CASSGSLGSGNTIYF; CDR3 DNA: TGTGCCAGCAGTGGATCCCTGGGATCTGGAAACACCATATATTTT
D gene: TRBD1; clone size: NA; J gene: TRBJ2-1; V gene: TRBV19; CDR3 protein: CASRQGMGYNEQFF; CDR3 DNA: TGTGCCAGTAGACAGGGGATGGGGTATAATGAGCAGTTCTTC
D gene: TRBD1; clone size: few; J gene: TRBJ2-7; V gene: TRBV7-2; CDR3 protein: CASSSGQAFVYEQYF; CDR3 DNA: TGTGCCAGCAGCTCCGGACAGGCCTTCGTCTACGAGCAGTACTTC
D gene: NA; clone size: few; J gene: TRBJ1-1; V gene: TRBV12-3/TRBV12-4; CDR3 protein: CASNGGGKDSNTEAFF; CDR3 DNA: TGTGCCAGCAATGGGGGTGGTAAGGACTCGAACACTGAAGCTTTCTTT
D gene: TRBD2; clone size: once; J gene: TRBJ2-3; V gene: TRBV7-6; CDR3 protein: CASSTRGLAGGPGHTDTQYF; CDR3 DNA: TGTGCCAGCAGCACCCGAGGACTAGCGGGAGGGCCGGGCCACACAGATACGCAGTATTTT
D gene: NA; clone size: few; J gene: TRBJ2-1; V gene: TRBV19; CDR3 protein: CASSISPDLAWQGEQFF; CDR3 DNA: TGTGCCAGTAGTATATCCCCGGACCTCGCTTGGCAGGGGGAGCAGTTCTTC
D gene: TRBD2; clone size: few; J gene: TRBJ2-5; V gene: TRBV29-1; CDR3 protein: CSVGGWQETQYF; CDR3 DNA: TGCAGCGTCGGGGGGTGGCAAGAGACCCAGTACTTC
D gene: NA; clone size: NA; J gene: TRBJ1-2; V gene: TRBV9; CDR3 protein: CASSAGDSSAVGYTF; CDR3 DNA: TGTGCCAGCAGCGCCGGGGACTCCTCCGCGGTTGGCTACACCTTC
D gene: NA; clone size: NA; J gene: TRBJ2-2; V gene: TRBV10-3; CDR3 protein: CAINLHDGNTGELFF; CDR3 DNA: TGTGCCATCAATCTTCACGATGGCAACACCGGGGAGCTGTTTTTT
D gene: TRBD1; clone size: NA; J gene: TRBJ1-2; V gene: TRBV6-1; CDR3 protein: CASSEETGSNGYTF; CDR3 DNA: TGTGCCAGCAGTGAAGAGACAGGGTCTAATGGCTACACCTTC
D gene: NA; clone size: NA; J gene: TRBJ2-7; V gene: TRBV18; CDR3 protein: CASSNSGGYYEQYF; CDR3 DNA: TGTGCCAGCTCTAATAGTGGGGGGTACTACGAGCAGTACTTC
D gene: TRBD1; clone size: NA; J gene: TRBJ2-7; V gene: TRBV7-1; CDR3 protein: CASSNSWDRPAEQYF; CDR3 DNA: TGTGCCAGCAGTAATAGTTGGGACAGGCCCGCCGAGCAGTACTTC
D gene: NA; clone size: NA; J gene: TRBJ1-3; V gene: TRBV14; CDR3 protein: CASSPQGGLVENTIYF; CDR3 DNA: TGTGCCAGCAGCCCCCAAGGGGGTCTCGTGGAAAACACCATATATTTT
D gene: NA; clone size: once; J gene: TRBJ1-2; V gene: TRBV7-6; CDR3 protein: CASSQNSRVPIDGYTF; CDR3 DNA: TGTGCCAGCAGCCAAAACTCCAGGGTTCCAATCGATGGCTACACCTTC
D gene: NA; clone size: few; J gene: TRBJ2-1; V gene: TRBV6-2/TRBV6-3; CDR3 protein: CASSYSNRDEQFF; CDR3 DNA: TGTGCCAGCAGTTACTCGAATCGGGATGAGCAGTTCTTC
D gene: NA; clone size: few; J gene: TRBJ2-3; V gene: TRBV4-1; CDR3 protein: CASSQGNRLTDTQYF; CDR3 DNA: TGCGCCAGCAGCCAAGGAAACAGGTTAACAGATACGCAGTATTTT
D gene: TRBD1; clone size: NA; J gene: TRBJ1-5; V gene: TRBV4-1; CDR3 protein: CASSPRDRGKQPQHF; CDR3 DNA: TGCGCCAGCAGCCCTAGGGACAGGGGAAAGCAGCCCCAGCATTTT
D gene: NA; clone size: once; J gene: TRBJ2-1; V gene: TRBV6-1; CDR3 protein: CASSSQGGPYLDEQFF; CDR3 DNA: TGTGCCAGCAGTTCGCAGGGGGGACCTTATCTCGATGAGCAGTTCTTC